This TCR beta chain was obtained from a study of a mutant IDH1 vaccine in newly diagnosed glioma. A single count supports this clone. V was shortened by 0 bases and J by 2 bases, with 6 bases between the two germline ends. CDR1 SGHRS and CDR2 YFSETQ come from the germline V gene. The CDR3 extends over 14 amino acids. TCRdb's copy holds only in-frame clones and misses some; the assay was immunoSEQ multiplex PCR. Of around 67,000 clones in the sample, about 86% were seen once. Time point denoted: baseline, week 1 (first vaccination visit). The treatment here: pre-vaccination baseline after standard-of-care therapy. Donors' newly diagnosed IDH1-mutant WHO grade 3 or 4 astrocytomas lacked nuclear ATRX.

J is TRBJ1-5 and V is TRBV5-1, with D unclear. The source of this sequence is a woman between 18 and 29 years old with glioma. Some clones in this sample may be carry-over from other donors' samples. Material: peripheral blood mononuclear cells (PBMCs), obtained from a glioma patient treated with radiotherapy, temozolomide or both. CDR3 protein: CASSLGSGNQPQHF. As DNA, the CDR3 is TGCGCCAGCAGCTTGGGGTCGGGCAATCAGCCCCAGCATTTT.